Presented here are 14 T cell receptor beta chains from one specimen sequenced in a study of tumor and adjacent non-tumor tissue in lung cancer. This sample's RNA came from whole unsorted tissue. TCRbeta libraries were built with three rounds of nested PCR, modified from ARM-PCR. Using its own MiXCR run on the multiplex PCR reads, TCRdb lists one record per CDR3 protein. The sample includes 200,000 to 250,000 distinct CDR3 sequences, less than 80% of them seen just once. Source material: lung tumor tissue. The receptors were sampled from a man in his fifties or sixties with non-small cell lung cancer.

This clonotype appeared a single time. This chain links TRBV11-3 with TRBJ2-5, with D unresolved. V was clipped by 4 bases and J by 8 bases, with 20 bases between them. Germline V lookup: CDR1 SGHNT, CDR2 YENEEA. The CDR3 has 15 residues. The CDR3 sequence is CASSSGKGRFETQYF. The CDR3 region has the DNA TGTGCCAGCAGCTCTGGAAAGGGCAGGTTCGAAACCCAGTACTTC.

To note about this clonotype: A read error may produce the germline difference seen at one junction end. CDR3 amino acids: CAISQDGQGNEQFF. The DNA for the CDR3 is TGCGCCATCAGCCAAGATGGTCAGGGAAATGAGCAGTTCTTC. The rearrangement joins TRBV4-3 to TRBJ2-1; the D gene is possibly TRBD1 (5 bases). The CDR3 is 14 residues long. The V gene's germline CDR1 is LGHNA and CDR2 YSLEER.

Comment on this clonotype: A read error may explain this, as a much larger clone is one base away. J is TRBJ2-7 and V is TRBV20-1, with a weak D call TRBD2 (6 bases). The germline V gene has CDR1 DFQATT and CDR2 SNEGSKA (reference sequence). The CDR3 spans 12 residues. DNA of the CDR3: TGCACTGCTAGTCGCGGGGCCTACGAGCAGTACTTC. Its translation is CTASRGAYEQYF.

This clonotype was seen only a few times. The junction departs from the called germline gene at one end, perhaps through a read error. The chain combines TRBV6-5 with TRBJ1-2; 10 bases match TRBD1. Germline V gene sequence: CDR1 MNHEY, CDR2 SVGAGI. The CDR3 loop spans 18 amino acids. Here the CDR3 DNA reads TGTGCCTCTACAATCTCGCCGGGACAGGGGAATTCTAACCATGGCTACACCTTC. Translated: CASTISPGQGNSNHGYTF.

This clonotype was observed at least ten times. This chain joins TRBV5-4 and TRBJ2-2; 10 positions match TRBD2. Germline V lookup: CDR1 SGHNT, CDR2 YYREEE (reference sequence). The CDR3 consists of 15 residues. Trimming took 3 bases from V and 3 from J; bases not matched to a gene: 2. CDR3 nucleotides: TGTGCCAGCAGCTGGAGCGGGAGGGACACCGGGGAGCTGTTTTTT. The encoded protein is CASSWSGRDTGELFF.

As regards this clonotype: The conserved closing phenylalanine or tryptophan is absent in this CDR3, likely reflecting a read error. The rearrangement links TRBV6-2 or TRBV6-3 to TRBJ1-5; TRBD1 aligns across 11 bases. Trimming removed 2 bases from V and 8 bases from J; junction bases left unmatched: 8. Germline V CDR1 and CDR2: MNHEY, SVGEGT. This CDR3 has 16 amino acids. The CDR3 is CASSYAGTGGREPQHC. The CDR3 DNA reads as TGTGCCAGCAGTTACGCCGGGACAGGGGGACGAGAGCCCCAGCATTGT.

Of note for this clonotype: A junction end diverges from the germline sequence, so it may reflect a read error. The rearrangement links TRBV6-5 to TRBJ1-1; TRBD1 is a possible D gene (5 bases). Germline CDR1 reads MNHEY; CDR2 reads SVGAGI. This CDR3 has 13 residues. The CDR3 DNA follows: TGTGCCAGCAGAAAAAAGGGGAACACTGAAGCTTTATTT. It codes for CASRKKGNTEALF.

On this clonotype: This clone may be a read error of a much larger clone one base away. The CDR3 DNA sequence: TGTGCCAGCAAACCCTCGGGGGGCAATCAGCCCCAGTATTTT. It specifies CASKPSGGNQPQYF. The genes are TRBV6-5 and TRBJ1-5; weak D call: TRBD2 (7 bases). The better agreement between TRBJ2-3 and the DNA end casts doubt on the J call. Germline V gene data show CDR1 as MNHEY and CDR2 as SVGAGI. The CDR3 length is 14 residues.

V usage is TRBV29-1 and J usage is TRBJ2-7; tentative D call: TRBD2 (6 bases). The CDR3 totals 13 residues. Germline CDR1 reads SQVTM; CDR2 reads ANQGSEA. V lost 1 base and J 6 bases, leaving 13 bases between the germline ends. The CDR3, as DNA: TGCAGCGTTGAAGCGGGAGAAGGTTCCGAGCAGTACTTC. It encodes CSVEAGEGSEQYF.

Worth noting for this clonotype: The germline gene is not matched at one end of the junction; a read error may be the cause. This chain uses TRBV6-5 with TRBJ2-1, with 12 bases identical to TRBD2. CDR1 is MNHEY and CDR2 is SVGAGI in the germline V gene. The CDR3 extends over 20 amino acids. This CDR3 is CASSYWLAGGPGRVDNEQLF. Here the CDR3 DNA reads TGTGCCAGCAGTTACTGGCTAGCGGGAGGGCCAGGGAGAGTGGATAATGAGCAGCTCTTC.

The rearrangement links TRBV20-1 to TRBJ1-6; the D gene is possibly TRBD1 (5 bases). V lost 5 bases and J 7 bases, leaving 18 bases between the germline ends. The germline V gene encodes CDR1 DFQATT and CDR2 SNEGSKA (reference sequence). CDR3 length: 15 residues. CDR3 in amino acids: CSARSPGTENSPLHF. The CDR3 region has the DNA TGCAGTGCTCGGAGCCCCGGGACGGAAAATTCACCCCTCCACTTT.

To note about this clonotype: This may come from a read error, since a much larger clone is one base off. The CDR3 ends on some other residue instead of the conserved phenylalanine or tryptophan, so this is likely a read error. The chain recombines TRBV5-5 with TRBJ1-3; the D is unclear. There are 15 residues in the CDR3. V lost 2 bases and J 4 bases, leaving 13 bases between the germline ends. Germline CDR1 and CDR2: SGHKS and YYEKEE (reference sequence). The CDR3 reads CASSFSGQGGNTIYY. The CDR3 nucleotides are TGTGCCAGCAGCTTCTCAGGCCAAGGGGGAAACACCATATATTAT.

The rearrangement links TRBV11-2 to TRBJ1-5, with D unresolved. This CDR3 contains 13 residues. The germline CDR1 and CDR2 sequences are SGHAT and FQNNGV. The ends were cut back, 2 bases at V and 4 bases at J, with 6 bases in the middle. The CDR3 bases are TGTGCCAGCAGCTTATCGGATAATCAGCCCCAGCATTTT. Translated: CASSLSDNQPQHF.

CDR3 region: CSASSLAASTDTQYF. CDR3 in DNA: TGCAGTGCTAGTTCTCTAGCGGCTAGCACAGATACGCAGTATTTT. The rearrangement links TRBV20-1 to TRBJ2-3; 7 bases fit TRBD2. The length of the CDR3 is 15 residues. Germline V gives CDR1 DFQATT, CDR2 SNEGSKA (reference sequence). The J segment lost 0 bases and the V segment lost 3 bases, leaving 6 bases of the junction unmatched.